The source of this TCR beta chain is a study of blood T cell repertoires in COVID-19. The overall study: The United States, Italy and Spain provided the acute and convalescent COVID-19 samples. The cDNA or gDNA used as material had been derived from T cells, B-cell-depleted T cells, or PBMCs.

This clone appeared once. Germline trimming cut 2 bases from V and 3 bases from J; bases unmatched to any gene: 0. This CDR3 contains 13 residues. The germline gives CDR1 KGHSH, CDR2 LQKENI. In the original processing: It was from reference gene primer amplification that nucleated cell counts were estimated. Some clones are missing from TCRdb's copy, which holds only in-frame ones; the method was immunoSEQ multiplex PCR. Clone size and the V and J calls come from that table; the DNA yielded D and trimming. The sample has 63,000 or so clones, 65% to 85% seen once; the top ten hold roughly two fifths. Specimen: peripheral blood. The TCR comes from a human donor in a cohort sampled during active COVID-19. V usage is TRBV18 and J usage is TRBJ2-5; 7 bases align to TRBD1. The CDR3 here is CASSPGTEETQYF. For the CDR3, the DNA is TGTGCCAGCTCACCAGGGACAGAAGAGACCCAGTACTTC.